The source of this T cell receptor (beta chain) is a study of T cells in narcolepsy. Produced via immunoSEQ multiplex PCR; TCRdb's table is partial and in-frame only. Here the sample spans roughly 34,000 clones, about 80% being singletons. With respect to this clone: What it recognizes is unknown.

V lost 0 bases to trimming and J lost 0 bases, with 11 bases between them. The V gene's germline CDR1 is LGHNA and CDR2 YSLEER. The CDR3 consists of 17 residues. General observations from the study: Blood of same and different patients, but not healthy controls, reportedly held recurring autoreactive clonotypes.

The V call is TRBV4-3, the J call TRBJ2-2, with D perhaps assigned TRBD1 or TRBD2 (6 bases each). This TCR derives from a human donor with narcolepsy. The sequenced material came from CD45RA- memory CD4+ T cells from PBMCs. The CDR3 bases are TGCGCCAGCAGCCAAGATGATAGGGGGGCGAACACCGGGGAGCTGTTTTTT. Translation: CASSQDDRGANTGELFF.